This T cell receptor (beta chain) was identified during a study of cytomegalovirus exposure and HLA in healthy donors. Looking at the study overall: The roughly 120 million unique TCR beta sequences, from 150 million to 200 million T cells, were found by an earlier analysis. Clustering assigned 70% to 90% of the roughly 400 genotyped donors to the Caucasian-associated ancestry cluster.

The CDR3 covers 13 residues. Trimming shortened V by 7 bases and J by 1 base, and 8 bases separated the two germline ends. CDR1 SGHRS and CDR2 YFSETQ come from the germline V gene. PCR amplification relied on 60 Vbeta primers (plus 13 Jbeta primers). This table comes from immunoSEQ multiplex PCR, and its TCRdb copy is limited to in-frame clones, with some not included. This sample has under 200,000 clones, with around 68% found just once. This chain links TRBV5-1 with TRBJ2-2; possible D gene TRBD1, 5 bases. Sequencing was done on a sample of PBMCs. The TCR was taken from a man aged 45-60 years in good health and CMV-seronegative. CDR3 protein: CASEQGNTGELFF. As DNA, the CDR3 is TGCGCCAGCGAGCAGGGGAACACCGGGGAGCTGTTTTTT.